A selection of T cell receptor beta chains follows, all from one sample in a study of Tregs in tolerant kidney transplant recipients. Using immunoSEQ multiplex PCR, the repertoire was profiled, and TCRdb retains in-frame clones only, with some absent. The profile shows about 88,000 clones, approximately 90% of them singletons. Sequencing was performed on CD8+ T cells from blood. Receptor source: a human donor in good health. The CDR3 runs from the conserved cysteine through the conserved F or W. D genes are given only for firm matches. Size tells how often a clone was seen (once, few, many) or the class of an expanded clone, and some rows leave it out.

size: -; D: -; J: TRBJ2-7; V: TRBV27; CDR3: CASSFRTRGAYEQYF; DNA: TGTGCCAGCAGTTTCCGAACGCGTGGGGCCTACGAGCAGTACTTC
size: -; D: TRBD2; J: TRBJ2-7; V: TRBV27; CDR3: CASSLSAPSGRIDEQYF; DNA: TGTGCCAGCAGTTTATCGGCCCCTAGCGGGAGAATCGACGAGCAGTACTTC
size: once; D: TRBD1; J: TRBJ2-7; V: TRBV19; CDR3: CASRITGESYEQYF; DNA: TGTGCCAGTAGGATAACAGGGGAAAGCTACGAGCAGTACTTC
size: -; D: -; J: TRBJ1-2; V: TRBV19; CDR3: CASSAIPRGRYGYTF; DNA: TGTGCCAGTAGTGCCATTCCAAGGGGGAGATATGGCTACACCTTC
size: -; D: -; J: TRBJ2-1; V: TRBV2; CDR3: CASSVPNRVTNEQFF; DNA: TGTGCCAGCAGTGTCCCCAACAGGGTTACGAATGAGCAGTTCTTC
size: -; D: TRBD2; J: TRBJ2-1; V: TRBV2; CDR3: CASSVGGAGVEQFF; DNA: TGTGCCAGCAGTGTCGGGGGGGCAGGGGTTGAGCAGTTCTTC
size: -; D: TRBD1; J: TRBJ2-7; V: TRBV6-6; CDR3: CASSSGQGEQYF; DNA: TGTGCCAGCAGTTCTGGACAGGGGGAGCAGTACTTC
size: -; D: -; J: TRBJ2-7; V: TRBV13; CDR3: CASSLLHGYEQYF; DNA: TGTGCCAGCAGCCTGCTTCACGGATACGAGCAGTACTTC
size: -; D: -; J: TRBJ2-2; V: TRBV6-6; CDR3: CASSYSSGGRLFF; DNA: TGTGCCAGCAGTTACTCTTCGGGGGGCCGGCTGTTTTTT
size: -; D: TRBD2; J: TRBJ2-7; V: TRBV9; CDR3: CASSGGLADDYEQYF; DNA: TGTGCCAGCAGCGGCGGACTAGCGGACGACTACGAGCAGTACTTC
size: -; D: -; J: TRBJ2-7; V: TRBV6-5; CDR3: CASRSGEIYEQYF; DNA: TGTGCCAGCAGATCGGGGGAAATCTACGAGCAGTACTTC
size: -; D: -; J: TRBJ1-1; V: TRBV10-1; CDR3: CASSKAPEMNTEVFF; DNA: TGCGCCAGCAGTAAAGCCCCGGAAATGAACACTGAAGTTTTCTTT
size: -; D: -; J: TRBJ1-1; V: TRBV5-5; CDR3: CASSPGSRENTEAFF; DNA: TGTGCCAGCAGCCCCGGATCCAGGGAGAACACTGAAGCTTTCTTT
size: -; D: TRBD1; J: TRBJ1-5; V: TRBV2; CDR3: CASSEFDRGGDQPQHF; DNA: TGTGCCAGCAGTGAATTCGACAGGGGGGGGGATCAGCCCCAGCATTTT
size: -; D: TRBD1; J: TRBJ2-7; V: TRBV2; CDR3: CATFNAGPGTVPNEQYF; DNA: TGTGCCACCTTCAATGCCGGCCCGGGGACAGTCCCTAACGAGCAGTACTTC
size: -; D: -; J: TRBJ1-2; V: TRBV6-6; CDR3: CASSYSRYNYGYTF; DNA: TGTGCCAGCAGTTACTCTCGTTATAACTATGGCTACACCTTC
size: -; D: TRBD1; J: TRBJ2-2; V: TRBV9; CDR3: CASSVGGQGITGELFF; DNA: TGTGCCAGCAGCGTCGGGGGACAGGGAATCACCGGGGAGCTGTTTTTT
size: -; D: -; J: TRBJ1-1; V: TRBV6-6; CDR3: CASSYASQAVNTEAFF; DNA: TGTGCCAGCAGTTACGCTTCGCAGGCCGTGAACACTGAAGCTTTCTTT
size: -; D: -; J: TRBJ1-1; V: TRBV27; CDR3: CASSGGPEAFF; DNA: TGTGCCAGCAGCGGGGGTCCTGAAGCTTTCTTT
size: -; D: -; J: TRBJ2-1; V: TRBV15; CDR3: CATSRSTELPMNEQFF; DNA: TGTGCCACCAGCAGAAGTACTGAGCTCCCTATGAATGAGCAGTTCTTC
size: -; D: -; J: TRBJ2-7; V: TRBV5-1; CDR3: CASSVGGYEQYF; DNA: TGCGCCAGCAGCGTAGGAGGCTACGAGCAGTACTTC
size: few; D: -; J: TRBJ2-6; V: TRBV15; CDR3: CATSRGQSGANVLTF; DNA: TGTGCCACCAGCAGAGGACAATCTGGGGCCAACGTCCTGACTTTC
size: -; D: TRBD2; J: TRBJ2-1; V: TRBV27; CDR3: CASSLAGPSYNEQFF; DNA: TGTGCCAGCAGTCTAGCGGGGCCCTCCTACAATGAGCAGTTCTTC
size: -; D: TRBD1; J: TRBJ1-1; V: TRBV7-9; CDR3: CASSRVQGPTEAFF; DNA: TGTGCCAGCAGCAGAGTACAGGGGCCCACTGAAGCTTTCTTT
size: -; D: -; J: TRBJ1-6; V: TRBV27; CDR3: CASTAPSSGYNSPLHF; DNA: TGTGCCAGCACCGCCCCCTCCTCGGGCTATAATTCACCCCTCCACTTT
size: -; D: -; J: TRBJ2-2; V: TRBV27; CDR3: CASSLGTGELFF; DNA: TGTGCCAGCAGTTTAGGGACCGGGGAGCTGTTTTTT
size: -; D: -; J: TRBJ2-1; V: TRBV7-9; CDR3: CASSPRQGTNNEQFF; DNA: TGTGCCAGCAGCCCCCGACAGGGGACTAACAATGAGCAGTTCTTC
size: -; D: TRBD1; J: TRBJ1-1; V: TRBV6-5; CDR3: CASSYGTGVRTEAFF; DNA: TGTGCCAGCAGTTACGGGACAGGGGTGCGCACTGAAGCTTTCTTT
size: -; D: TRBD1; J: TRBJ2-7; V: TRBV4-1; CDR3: CASSQPGTDRYEQYF; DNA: TGCGCCAGCAGCCAACCCGGGACAGATCGCTACGAGCAGTACTTC
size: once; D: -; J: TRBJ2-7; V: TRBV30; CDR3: CAWSVPGGFGYEQYF; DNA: TGTGCCTGGAGTGTACCCGGAGGGTTCGGCTACGAGCAGTACTTC
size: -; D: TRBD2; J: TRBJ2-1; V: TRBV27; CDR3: CASSLSAGLAYNEQFF; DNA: TGTGCCAGCAGTTTATCCGCGGGACTAGCCTACAATGAGCAGTTCTTC
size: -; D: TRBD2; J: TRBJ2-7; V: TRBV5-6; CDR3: CASSLLAGIGPYEQYF; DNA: TGTGCCAGCAGCTTACTAGCGGGGATTGGTCCCTACGAGCAGTACTTC
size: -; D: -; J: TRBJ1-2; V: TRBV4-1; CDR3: CASSQDRTQRGYTF; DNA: TGCGCCAGCAGCCAAGACAGGACCCAACGGGGCTACACCTTC
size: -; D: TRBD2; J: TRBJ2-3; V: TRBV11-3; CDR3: CASSCRTSPILIDTDTQYF; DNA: TGTGCCAGCAGCTGTCGGACTAGCCCGATTTTGATTGACACAGATACGCAGTATTTT
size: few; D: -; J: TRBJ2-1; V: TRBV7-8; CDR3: CASSLGQFNEQFF; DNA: TGTGCCAGCAGCCTCGGACAGTTCAATGAGCAGTTCTTC
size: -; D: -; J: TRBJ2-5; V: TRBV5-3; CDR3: CARSLGETQYF; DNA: TGTGCCAGAAGCTTAGGGGAGACCCAGTACTTC
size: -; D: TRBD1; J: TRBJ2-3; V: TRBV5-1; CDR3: CASSFGQGGTDTQYF; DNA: TGCGCCAGCAGCTTTGGACAGGGTGGAACAGATACGCAGTATTTT
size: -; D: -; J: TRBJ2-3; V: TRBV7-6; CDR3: CASSLTGDTQYF; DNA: TGTGCCAGCAGCTTGACGGGAGATACGCAGTATTTT
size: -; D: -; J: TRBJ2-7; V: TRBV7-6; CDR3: CASSLGASSGRYEQYF; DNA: TGTGCCAGCAGCTTAGGTGCTAGCTCGGGGAGGTACGAGCAGTACTTC
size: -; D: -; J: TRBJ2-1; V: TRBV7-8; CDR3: CASSLDTLVYNEQFF; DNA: TGTGCCAGCAGCTTAGACACACTAGTTTACAATGAGCAGTTCTTC
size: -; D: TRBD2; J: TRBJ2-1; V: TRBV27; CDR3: CASTTLGGDNEQFF; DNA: TGTGCCAGCACCACACTTGGGGGGGACAATGAGCAGTTCTTC